The source of this T cell receptor (beta chain) is a study of shared clonotypes between healthy human individuals. Study-level results: Between several donors, naive CD4 clonotypes were shared at a level of about 5%.

Assay: immunoSEQ multiplex PCR; the TCRdb copy retains only in-frame clones and omits some. The profile shows 500,000 or so clones, about 96% of them singletons. A word on this clone: No antigen is known for it.

V was pared by 5 bases and J by 2 bases, with 13 bases between. The germline gives CDR1 MNHEY, CDR2 SVGAGI. CDR3 length: 14 residues. This sequence originates from a woman aged 25 to 39 in good health. The sample comprised naive CD4+ T cells sorted from blood. The subset was: CD45RA+ positively selected. This chain links TRBV6-5 with TRBJ2-7; possible D gene TRBD2, 5 bases. CDR3 DNA sequence: TGTGCCAGCAGTAAACTAGATCTCGCCTACGAGCAGTACTTC. It translates to CASSKLDLAYEQYF.